The sequence of this T cell receptor (beta chain) was determined in a study of beta chain features in type 1 diabetes (dated by TCRdb to 2017 to 2018). Regarding the research as a whole: No differences in mean age, gender distribution, total cell number or subset yield were found between patients and healthy donors. A total of about 110,000,000 sorted cells were examined across all samples, and a strong correlation was observed between cell number per subset and RNA yield. In the study, recently diagnosed type 1 diabetes patients and matched healthy donors were compared on the TCRB repertoires of their sorted circulating CD4+ T cell subsets. Regulatory and stem cell-like memory subsets were obtained from only 8 patients and about eight healthy donors, while naive and central memory subsets were obtained from all 28 donors. Beyond this particular receptor, the publication reports: Type 1 diabetes patients showed a moderate but significant shortening of TCRB CDR3 length in all four CD4+ subsets. Because small numbers of individuals were included in the HLA sub-analyses, any influence of HLA type on TCRB rearrangement was left unresolved. Naive, central memory and regulatory TCRB repertoires appeared to be more alike among patients than among healthy donors. At VDJ recombination sites, patients with type 1 diabetes made fewer insertions and deleted more nucleotides, a pattern implying thymic rearrangement abnormalities. Because cDNA was sequenced instead of genomic DNA, activated cells with high expression could be over-represented, although the groups did not differ in activation or CD3 levels. PCR may preferentially amplify shorter templates, but because patient and control samples were amplified and corrected together, any resulting skew would affect both groups equally.

Each donor gave one peripheral blood draw, averaging around 0.11 L, which was collected into heparinised tubes. Using a panel that included CD45RO, CCR7, CD25, CD127, CD95 and CD27, naive, central memory, regulatory and stem cell-like memory CD4+ T cells were sorted on a BD FACSAria II. Every sorted population had a purity above 98%. PBMCs were isolated right away by Lymphoprep density gradient centrifugation and were stained directly, without culture. So that batch effects would be minimized, each experiment stained and sorted samples in pairs, pairing one healthy donor with one patient. According to the germline V gene, CDR1 reads KGHSH and CDR2 reads LQKENI. The CDR3, from cysteine to phenylalanine, totals 16 residues. Only the CDR3 portion is preserved as DNA: 48 bases, with reading frame beginning at the first base. V loses 3 bases at its end and J loses 0 bases; junction bases beyond the gene matches: 4.

For this clone: The antigen it recognizes is unknown. Base qualities are not at hand, and no much larger clone is one base apart.

The entire isolated RNA was reverse transcribed using the High Capacity cDNA Reverse Transcription Kit, and thus expressed TCRB transcripts were sequenced. Deep immunoSEQ sequencing was applied to naive, central memory and regulatory T cell samples, giving an average of about 3.7 million total reads per sample. After sorted cells were lysed in RLT buffer, RNA was extracted with DNase-treated RNeasy Micro or Mini kits, with the choice depending on cell number. To prevent cross-contamination, each cell subset was processed individually, whereas patient and healthy donor samples were processed jointly. The immunoSEQ multiplex PCR was used to amplify TCRB sequences from cDNA, yielding 87-bp fragments that span the CDR3 region. The amplicons were sequenced using the Illumina HiSeq platform. On the study's bioinformatics: PCR bias was corrected computationally using synthetic template baselines, and reads within Hamming distance 2 were collapsed, with unmergeable singletons discarded. By aligning reads against IMGT, V, D and J genes, CDR3 length, and insertions or deletions at six rearrangement sites were assigned. Within each subset, clonotype counts were normalized to sorted cell number, after which true diversity and Gini coefficients were computed with the tcR R package. The overlap coefficient, calculated on TCRB nucleotide sequences, was used to measure repertoire sharing. Out-of-frame TCRB sequences from naive cells were analyzed to stand in for the pre-selection repertoire. The source is immuneACCESS, and TCRdb retained only in-frame sequences with V and J called. Part of the clones is not carried over; for the studies checked, unresolved V genes explain less than half of this, and the remainder is unexplained. The V and J calls and the clone size are those of that table, but D and trimming were determined from the DNA. Present in this sample are 200,000 to 300,000 clones, 12% to 15% of which were seen just once. The ten largest clones add up to 0.026% of the sample.

This clonotype originated in a woman aged 40 to 49 in good health. Sequencing was performed on naive CD4+ T cells from blood. The cell subset or site tag for this specimen amounts to: true naive CD4+ T cells. The V and J segments used are TRBV18 and TRBJ2-4, with 8 bases aligning to TRBD1. In nucleotide form, the sequence is TGTGCCAGCTCACCGCTACAGGGGGGAGCCAAAAACATTCAGTACTTC. This encodes CASSPLQGGAKNIQYF.